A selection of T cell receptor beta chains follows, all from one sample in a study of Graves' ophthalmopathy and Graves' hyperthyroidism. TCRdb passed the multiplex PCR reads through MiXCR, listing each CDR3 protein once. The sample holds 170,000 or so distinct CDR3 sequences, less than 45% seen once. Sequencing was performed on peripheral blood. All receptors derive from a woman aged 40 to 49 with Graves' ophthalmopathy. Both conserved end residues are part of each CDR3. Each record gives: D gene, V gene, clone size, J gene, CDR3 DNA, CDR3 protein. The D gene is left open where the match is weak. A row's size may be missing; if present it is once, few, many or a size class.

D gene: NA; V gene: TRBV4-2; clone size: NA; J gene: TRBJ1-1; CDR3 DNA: TGTGCCAGCAGCCAAGGGGGCGGGGGAAAGAAAAACACTGAAGCTTTCTTT; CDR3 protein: CASSQGGGGKKNTEAFF
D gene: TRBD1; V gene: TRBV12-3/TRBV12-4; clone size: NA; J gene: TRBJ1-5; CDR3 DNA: TGTGCCAGCAAGGGACAGCTCAATCAGCCCCAGCATTTT; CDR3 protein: CASKGQLNQPQHF
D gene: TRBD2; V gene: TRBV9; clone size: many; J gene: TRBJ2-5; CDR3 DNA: TGTGCCAGCAGCGTCTCTAGCGGGATGGAGACCCAGTACTTC; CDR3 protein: CASSVSSGMETQYF
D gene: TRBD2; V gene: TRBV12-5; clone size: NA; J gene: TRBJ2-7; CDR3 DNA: TGTGCTAGTGCTCTCACCCCCGGACTAGCGGGAGGAGGTTACGAGCAGTACTTC; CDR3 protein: CASALTPGLAGGGYEQYF
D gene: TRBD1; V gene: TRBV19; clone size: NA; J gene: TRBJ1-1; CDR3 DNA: TGTGCCACCGCGGACAGGGTGAACACTGAAGCTTTCTTT; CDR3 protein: CATADRVNTEAFF
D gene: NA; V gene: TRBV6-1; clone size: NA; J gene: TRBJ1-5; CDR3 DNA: TGTGCCAGCACCCCATGGCGGGACGGGGCCAATCAGCCCCAGCATTTT; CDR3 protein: CASTPWRDGANQPQHF
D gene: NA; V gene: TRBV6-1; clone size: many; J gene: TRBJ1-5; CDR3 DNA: TGTGCCAGCAGTGAATACGTTAGCCCCAATCAGCCCCAGCATTTT; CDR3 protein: CASSEYVSPNQPQHF
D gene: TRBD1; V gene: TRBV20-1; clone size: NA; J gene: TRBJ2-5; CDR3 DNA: TGCAGCCCTATCGACGACAGGGTGGAGACCCAGTACTTC; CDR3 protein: CSPIDDRVETQYF
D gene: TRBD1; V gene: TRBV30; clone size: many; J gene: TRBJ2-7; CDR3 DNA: TGTGCCTGGATGACTGGCAGGGGGTTCTACGAGCAGTACTTC; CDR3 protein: CAWMTGRGFYEQYF
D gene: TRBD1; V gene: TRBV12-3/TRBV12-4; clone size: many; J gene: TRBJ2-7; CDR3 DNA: TGTGCCAGCAGCGTACAGGGGCTCGAGCAGTACTTC; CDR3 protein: CASSVQGLEQYF
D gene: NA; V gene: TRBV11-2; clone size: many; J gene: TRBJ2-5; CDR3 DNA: TGTGCCAGCAGCCCCTCCGGGACGGGACAAGAGACCCAGTACTTC; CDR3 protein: CASSPSGTGQETQYF
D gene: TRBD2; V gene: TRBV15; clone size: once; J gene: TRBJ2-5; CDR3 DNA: TGTGCCACCAGCAGAGTTAGGACTAGCCGGGGTGAGACCCAGTACTTC; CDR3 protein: CATSRVRTSRGETQYF
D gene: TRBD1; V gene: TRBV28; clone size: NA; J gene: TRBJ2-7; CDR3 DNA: TGTGCCAGCAGTGAACAGGGGTCTACCTACGAGCAGTACTTC; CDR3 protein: CASSEQGSTYEQYF
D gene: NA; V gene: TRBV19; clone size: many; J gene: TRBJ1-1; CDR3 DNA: TGTGCCAGTAGTCCACCGGGGAGGGTAGGCACTGAAGCTTTCTTT; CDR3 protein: CASSPPGRVGTEAFF
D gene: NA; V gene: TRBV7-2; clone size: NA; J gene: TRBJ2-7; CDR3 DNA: TGTGCCAGCAGCTTAGCGAAGATAGGGAACTCCTACGAGCAGTACTTC; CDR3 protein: CASSLAKIGNSYEQYF
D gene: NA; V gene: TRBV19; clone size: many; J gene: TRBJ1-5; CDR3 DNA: TGTGCCAGTAGCCCGACAGAGAATCAGCCCCAGCATTTT; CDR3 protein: CASSPTENQPQHF
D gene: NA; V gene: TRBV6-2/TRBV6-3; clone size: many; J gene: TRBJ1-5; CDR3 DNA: TGTGCCAGCAGTTACGGAGCAGGGGCCCAGCCCCAGCATTTT; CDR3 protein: CASSYGAGAQPQHF
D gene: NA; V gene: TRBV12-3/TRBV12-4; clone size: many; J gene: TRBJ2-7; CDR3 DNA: TGTGCCAGCAGTTTCGGGTTTGGGTCCGAGCAGTACTTC; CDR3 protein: CASSFGFGSEQYF
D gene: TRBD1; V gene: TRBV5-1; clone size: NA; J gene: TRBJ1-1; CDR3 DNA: TGCGCCAGCAGGGCGTTGAGGGGACAGGCGAACACTGAAGCTTTCTTT; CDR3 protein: CASRALRGQANTEAFF
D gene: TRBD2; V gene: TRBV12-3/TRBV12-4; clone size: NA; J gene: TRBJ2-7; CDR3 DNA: TGTGCCAGCAGCCGCAGTACTAGCGGGAGCACCTTC; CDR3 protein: CASSRSTSGSTF
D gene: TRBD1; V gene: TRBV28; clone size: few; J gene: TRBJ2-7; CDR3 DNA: TGTGCCAGCAGCGCGGGACAGGGGATAAACGAGCAGTACTTC; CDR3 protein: CASSAGQGINEQYF
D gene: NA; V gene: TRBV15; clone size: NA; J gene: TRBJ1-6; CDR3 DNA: TGTGCCACCAGGGCAGGAATGGGTAATTCACCCCTCCACTTT; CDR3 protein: CATRAGMGNSPLHF
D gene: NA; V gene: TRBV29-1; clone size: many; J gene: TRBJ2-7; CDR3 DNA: TGCAGCGTCCGACAGGTGCGATCCTACGAGCAGTACTTC; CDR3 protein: CSVRQVRSYEQYF
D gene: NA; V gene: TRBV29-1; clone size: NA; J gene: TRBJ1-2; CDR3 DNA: TGCAGCGTTCCCCAGATGGGGAAAAACTATGGCTACACCTTC; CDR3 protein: CSVPQMGKNYGYTF
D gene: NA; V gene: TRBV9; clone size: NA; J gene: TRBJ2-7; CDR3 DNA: TGTGCCAGCAGCGCGGGAACAGAGCAGTACTTC; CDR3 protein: CASSAGTEQYF
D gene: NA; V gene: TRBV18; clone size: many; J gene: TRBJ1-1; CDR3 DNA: TGCGCCAGCAGCCCCGGGACGGGGAACACTGAAGCTTTCTTT; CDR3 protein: CASSPGTGNTEAFF
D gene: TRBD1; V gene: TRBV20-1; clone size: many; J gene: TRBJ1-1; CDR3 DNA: TGCAGTGCTAGAGATACCGGGACAGGGGTGGCGGTGCGCACTGAAGCTTTCTTT; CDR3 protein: CSARDTGTGVAVRTEAFF
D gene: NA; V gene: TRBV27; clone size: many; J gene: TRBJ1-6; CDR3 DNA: TGTGCCAGCAGTTTATTGGTAGGGTATCATTCACCCCTCCACTTT; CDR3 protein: CASSLLVGYHSPLHF
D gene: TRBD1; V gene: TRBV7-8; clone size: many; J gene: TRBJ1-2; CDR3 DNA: TGTGCCAGCAGCTGGATACAGGGGCGAGGCTACACCTTC; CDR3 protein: CASSWIQGRGYTF
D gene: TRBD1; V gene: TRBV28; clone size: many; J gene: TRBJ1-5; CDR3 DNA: TGTGCCAGCAGTTTCGGTCACAGGGGGCCAAATCAGCCCCAGCATTTT; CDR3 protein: CASSFGHRGPNQPQHF
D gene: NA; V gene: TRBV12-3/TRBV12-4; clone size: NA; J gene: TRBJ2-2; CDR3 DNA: TGTGCCAGCAGTTTAATCAGGGACCTCACCGGGGAGCTGTTTTTT; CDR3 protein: CASSLIRDLTGELFF
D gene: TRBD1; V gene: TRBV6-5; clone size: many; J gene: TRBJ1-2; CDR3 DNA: TGTGCCAGCAGGACAGGGGGCAGAGGCTACACCTTC; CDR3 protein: CASRTGGRGYTF
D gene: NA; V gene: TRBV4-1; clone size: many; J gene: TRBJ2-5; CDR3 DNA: TGCGCCAGCAGCCAACCGACCTTCAGTTCTCAAGAGACCCAGTACTTC; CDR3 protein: CASSQPTFSSQETQYF
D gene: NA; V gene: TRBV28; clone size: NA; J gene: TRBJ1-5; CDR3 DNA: TGTGCCAGCAGCTTTTGGGTTCGAGTACGCAATCAGCCCCAGCATTTT; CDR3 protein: CASSFWVRVRNQPQHF
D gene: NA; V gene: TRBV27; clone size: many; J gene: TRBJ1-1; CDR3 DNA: TGTGCCAGCAGTTTATCTCCTGAGGGCACTGAAGCTTTCTTT; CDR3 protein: CASSLSPEGTEAFF
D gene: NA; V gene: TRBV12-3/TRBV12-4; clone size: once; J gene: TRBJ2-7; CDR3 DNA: TGTGCCAGCAGACAGAGTCCTAACTCGGCCTACGAGCAGTACTTC; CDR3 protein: CASRQSPNSAYEQYF